The rows below give T cell receptor beta chains drawn from one sample of a study of blood T cell repertoires in COVID-19. Using immunoSEQ multiplex PCR, the repertoire was profiled, and TCRdb retains in-frame clones only, with some absent. The table includes 150,000 to 200,000 clones, 70% to 85% detected once. The sample taken for sequencing was PBMCs or T cells enriched from blood (not recorded which). The receptor set was obtained from a man in his forties or fifties who had recovered from COVID-19. Both conserved end residues are part of each CDR3. The D gene is left open where the match is weak. The size of a clone is reported for some rows only, either as once, few or many, or as a class for expanded clones.

j_call: TRBJ1-6
clone_size: -
d_call: TRBD1
v_call: TRBV30
cdr3_nt: TGTGCCTGGAGGATCTACGGGACAGGGATTTATTCACCCCTCCACTTT
cdr3_aa: CAWRIYGTGIYSPLHF

j_call: TRBJ1-1
clone_size: -
d_call: -
v_call: TRBV6-5
cdr3_nt: TGTGCCAGCAGTAGGTGGGGAGGGGAAGGCACTGAAGCTTTCTTT
cdr3_aa: CASSRWGGEGTEAFF

j_call: TRBJ1-6
clone_size: -
d_call: -
v_call: TRBV5-4
cdr3_nt: TGTGCCAGCAGCCGTAGCTTCGGCTATAATTCACCCCTCCACTTT
cdr3_aa: CASSRSFGYNSPLHF

j_call: TRBJ1-2
clone_size: -
d_call: -
v_call: TRBV2
cdr3_nt: TGTGCCAGCAGGAGGGAGGGGCCTGCTAACTATGGCTACACCTTC
cdr3_aa: CASRREGPANYGYTF

j_call: TRBJ1-1
clone_size: -
d_call: -
v_call: TRBV5-6
cdr3_nt: TGTGCCAGCAGCTCCAAAGGAGGGAACACTGAAGCTTTCTTT
cdr3_aa: CASSSKGGNTEAFF

j_call: TRBJ1-5
clone_size: many
d_call: -
v_call: TRBV19
cdr3_nt: TGTGCCAGTAGTATGCCAGGGTCAGGGCAGCCCCAGCATTTT
cdr3_aa: CASSMPGSGQPQHF

j_call: TRBJ1-2
clone_size: -
d_call: -
v_call: TRBV7-2
cdr3_nt: TGTGCCAGCAGCTTAGACGTGGCCCACCTAGGCTATGGCTACACCTTC
cdr3_aa: CASSLDVAHLGYGYTF

j_call: TRBJ2-2
clone_size: -
d_call: TRBD2
v_call: TRBV5-8
cdr3_nt: TGTGCCAGCACGAGGCGGGGGGGTCTTTCCGGGGAGCTGTTTTTT
cdr3_aa: CASTRRGGLSGELFF

j_call: TRBJ2-2
clone_size: -
d_call: -
v_call: TRBV4-2
cdr3_nt: TGTGCCAGCAGCCAGGAGGGCGGGGAGCTGTTTTTT
cdr3_aa: CASSQEGGELFF

j_call: TRBJ2-5
clone_size: -
d_call: TRBD2
v_call: TRBV5-1
cdr3_nt: TGCGCCAGCAGATCAGGGCGACTAGCGGTACAAGAGACCCAGTACTTC
cdr3_aa: CASRSGRLAVQETQYF

j_call: TRBJ1-2
clone_size: -
d_call: TRBD1
v_call: TRBV29-1
cdr3_nt: TGCAGCGTTGGAGGGGGACAGGGTGACTATGGCTACACCTTC
cdr3_aa: CSVGGGQGDYGYTF

j_call: TRBJ1-2
clone_size: once
d_call: TRBD1
v_call: TRBV9
cdr3_nt: TGTGCCAGCAGCCCAGGGGGAGTTAACTATGGCTACACCTTC
cdr3_aa: CASSPGGVNYGYTF

j_call: TRBJ1-5
clone_size: -
d_call: -
v_call: TRBV10-2
cdr3_nt: TGCGCCAGTGAGGGGGGGGTTGGTCAGCCCCAGCATTTT
cdr3_aa: CASEGGVGQPQHF

j_call: TRBJ2-5
clone_size: -
d_call: TRBD2
v_call: TRBV30
cdr3_nt: TGTGCCTGGAGTGATGGACTAGCGGGGGCAGAGACCCAGTACTTC
cdr3_aa: CAWSDGLAGAETQYF

j_call: TRBJ1-1
clone_size: once
d_call: -
v_call: TRBV3-1/TRBV3-2
cdr3_nt: TGTGCCAGCAGCCAAGATAACCCGCAGTTCACTGAAGCTTTCTTT
cdr3_aa: CASSQDNPQFTEAFF